What follows is one TCR beta chain and its context. What it binds is unknown. A single record per CDR3 protein comes from TCRdb applying MiXCR to the reads. The sample has approximately 730,000 distinct CDR3 sequences, roughly 36% seen once. This specimen comes from a study of T cell repertoires in cytomegalovirus infection. Study-wide background: CMV epitopes, recently identified HLA-C-restricted and well-studied HLA-B-restricted, were used. Through public TCR beta signatures, both CMV infection and matching HLA type were indicated.

The germline CDR1 and CDR2 sequences are MNHNS and SASEGT. Trimming shortened V by 1 base and J by 2 bases, and 14 bases separated the two germline ends. There are 16 residues in the CDR3. Study-wide findings and caveats: Cumulated frequencies of public TCR beta families served to identify carriers of CMV plus the relevant HLA. HLA-C-restricted, CMV-specific TCR beta clonotypes were dominant ex vivo.

Sequenced material: cultured PBMCs, taken from culture after CMV antigen stimulation. The sequence was collected from a human donor in good health (CMV status not recorded). Some clones in this sample may be carry-over from other donors' samples. V usage is TRBV6-1 and J usage is TRBJ2-5, with D tentatively TRBD2 (7 bases). CDR3 sequence (DNA): TGTGCCAGCAGTGAAGATGGGGGGGCCTGGCAAGAGACCCAGTACTTC. Translated: CASSEDGGAWQETQYF.